One T cell receptor beta chain is described in this entry. As originally analysed: Amplification of reference gene primers was used by the study to estimate nucleated cell counts. This table comes from immunoSEQ multiplex PCR, and its TCRdb copy is limited to in-frame clones, with some not included. Clone size and V and J calls were adopted from that table, with D and trimming inferred from the DNA. The sample consists of about 280,000 clones, roughly 85% of them appearing once. This CDR3 is built from 16 residues. V lost 2 bases, J lost 0 bases, and 11 bases lay in between. CDR1 is SGHRS, CDR2 YFSETQ, per germline. The sample belongs to a study of blood T cell repertoires in COVID-19. Overall study: COVID-19 samples collected from the United States, Italy and Spain covered acute and convalescent phases. Sources were T cells, B-cell-depleted T cells, or PBMCs; the material itself was cDNA or gDNA.

This clonotype originated in a human donor in a cohort sampled during active COVID-19. The specimen was peripheral blood. The rearrangement uses TRBV5-1 and TRBJ2-2; maybe TRBD1 (5 bases). CDR3 sequence reads: CASSFRVGTNTGELFF. The DNA of the CDR3 is TGCGCCAGCAGCTTCAGGGTCGGAACGAACACCGGGGAGCTGTTTTTT.